One and the same sample provided the 27 T cell receptor beta chains below, sequenced in a study of cytomegalovirus exposure and HLA in healthy donors. The primer mix had 60 Vbeta and 13 Jbeta primers. Only in-frame clones appear in the TCRdb table, and some are missing; sequencing was by immunoSEQ multiplex PCR. This table holds some 110,000 clones, 70% to 85% found once. Sequencing was performed on PBMCs. The origin of the receptors is a woman under 30 in good health and CMV-seropositive.

The chain carries TRBV28 and TRBJ1-1; tentative D call: TRBD1 (6 bases). Germline CDR1 is MDHEN and CDR2 is SYDVKM. V was clipped by 6 bases and J by 7 bases, with 21 bases between them. CDR3 length equals 15 residues. CDR3 residues: CASSFRGVEGHEAFF. In nucleotides, the CDR3 is TGTGCCAGCAGCTTCCGGGGTGTTGAGGGACATGAAGCTTTCTTT.

The chain links TRBV6-5 to TRBJ1-2; D perhaps matches TRBD1 (6 bases). The CDR3 spans 14 residues. Germline lookup yields CDR1 MNHEY and CDR2 SVGAGI. Trimming stripped 6 bases from V and 8 bases from J, with 19 bases between. This chain's CDR3 is CASRPGGGARGYTF. CDR3 in DNA: TGTGCCAGCAGGCCCGGTGGGGGGGCAAGGGGCTACACCTTC.

This clone was recorded a few times. This sequence joins TRBV19 and TRBJ1-1; D gene uncertain. CDR1 is LNHDA and CDR2 is SQIVND in the germline V gene (reference sequence). This CDR3 is 11 amino acids long. V lost 6 bases and J lost 5, with 7 bases in between. The CDR3 sequence is CASRHRTEAFF. The CDR3 bases are TGTGCCAGTAGGCATAGAACTGAAGCTTTCTTT. Drawing the rest from reference TRBV19 and TRBJ1-1, the complete variable domain is DGGITQSPKYLFRKEGQNVTLSCEQNLNHDAMYWYRQDPGQGLRLIYYSQIVNDFQKGDIAEGYSVSREKKESFPLTVTSAQKNPTAFYLCASRHRTEAFFGQGTRLTVV.

The chain carries TRBV2 and TRBJ1-1; possible D gene TRBD1, 5 bases. CDR1 and CDR2 from the germline V gene are SNHLY and FYNNEI. V was pared by 6 bases and J by 1 base, with 12 bases between. The CDR3 totals 14 residues. Here the CDR3 DNA reads TGTGCCAGCAGGTGGACACCCTCGAACACTGAAGCTTTCTTT. Its protein is CASRWTPSNTEAFF.

This chain connects TRBV5-8 to TRBJ1-1, with D unresolved. Trimming left V 5 bases short and J 1 base short, with 12 bases between. The V gene's germline CDR1 is SGHTS and CDR2 YDEGEE. This CDR3 has 14 amino acids. The DNA for the CDR3 is TGTGCCAGCAGACCTTATCGGAGGAACACTGAAGCTTTCTTT. This encodes CASRPYRRNTEAFF.

The chain recombines TRBV28 with TRBJ2-3; the match to TRBD1 covers 11 bases. The CDR3 is 16 residues long. V was pared by 5 bases and J by 2 bases, with 6 bases of the junction left unmatched. Germline CDR1 and CDR2: MDHEN and SYDVKM. CDR3 bases: TGTGCCAGCAGTCCCCGGACAGGGGGCAACACAGATACGCAGTATTTT. As protein: CASSPRTGGNTDTQYF. The whole variable domain, filled in from reference TRBV28 and TRBJ2-3, reads DVKVTQSSRYLVKRTGEKVFLECVQDMDHENMFWYRQDPGLGLRLIYFSYDVKMKEKGDIPEGYSVSREKKERFSLILESASTNQTSMYLCASSPRTGGNTDTQYFGPGTRLTVL.

The V call is TRBV28, the J call TRBJ2-3; TRBD2 is a possible D gene (5 bases). From germline, CDR1 is MDHEN and CDR2 SYDVKM. The germline V and J ends were trimmed by 6 bases and 3 bases, with 13 bases remaining between them. This CDR3 region has 14 residues. CDR3 DNA sequence: TGTGCCAGCAGGAGAGGGCTAGAGACAGATACGCAGTATTTT. This encodes CASRRGLETDTQYF.

The chain links TRBV5-1 to TRBJ1-1; no clear D. Trimming left V 1 base short and J 0 bases short, with 10 bases between. The CDR3 has 15 residues. Per germline, CDR1 SGHRS and CDR2 YFSETQ. CDR3 sequence: CASSLSTEMNTEAFF. CDR3 DNA: TGCGCCAGCAGCTTGAGCACAGAGATGAACACTGAAGCTTTCTTT.

CDR3 sequence (DNA): TGCGCCAGCAGCCAAGATCAGGGAAACTACGAGCAGTACTTC. Translation: CASSQDQGNYEQYF. This rearrangement joins TRBV4-1 to TRBJ2-7; TRBD1 is a possible D gene (5 bases). V dropped 0 bases and J dropped 3 bases, with 9 bases sitting between them. CDR3 length: 14 amino acids. Germline V gene lookup returns CDR1 MGHRA and CDR2 YSYEKL.

This sequence joins TRBV7-3 and TRBJ2-7; D possibly corresponds to TRBD2 (6 bases). Germline V gene lookup returns CDR1 SGHTA and CDR2 FQGTGA. Deletions cut 3 bases from V and 3 bases from J, with 15 bases between. The CDR3 is 15 residues long. For the CDR3, the DNA is TGTGCCAGCAGCTTGGGGGGAGGTTCCCTCTACGAGCAGTACTTC. Translating it yields CASSLGGGSLYEQYF.

The chain employs TRBV30 and TRBJ1-3; 8 nucleotides match TRBD1. V was pared by 2 bases and J by 4 bases, with 7 bases of the junction left unmatched. The CDR3 sequence is 15 residues long. CDR1 and CDR2 (germline): GTSNPN, SVGIG (reference sequence). CDR3 in amino acids: CAWSTPDREGNTIYF. The CDR3 DNA is TGTGCCTGGAGTACTCCGGACAGGGAGGGAAACACCATATATTTT.

This clone was seen a single time. V gene TRBV6-5 combines with J gene TRBJ2-1; 8 bases line up with TRBD2. V lost 5 bases to trimming and J lost 2 bases; unmatched junction nucleotides: 5. The germline CDR1 and CDR2 sequences are MNHEY and SVGAGI. The CDR3 runs to 15 residues. CDR3 nucleotides: TGTGCCAGCAGTAAAGGACTAGCTACCTACAATGAGCAGTTCTTC. It encodes CASSKGLATYNEQFF.

The chain links TRBV30 to TRBJ2-7; D perhaps matches TRBD2 (6 bases). V was shortened by 5 bases and J by 4 bases, with 18 bases between the two germline ends. Germline CDR1 and CDR2: GTSNPN and SVGIG (reference sequence). The CDR3 loop spans 14 amino acids. CDR3 protein: CAWSAGRAGYEQYF. CDR3 nucleotide sequence: TGTGCCTGGTCCGCGGGGCGGGCGGGGTACGAGCAGTACTTC.

The chain has TRBV4-2 and TRBJ2-1; D is possibly TRBD2 (5 bases). The V end was cut by 1 base, the J end by 3 bases, with 7 bases between. CDR1 and CDR2 from the germline V gene are LGHNA and YNFKEQ. This CDR3 spans 14 amino acids. CDR3 bases: TGTGCCAGCAGCCAAGGGACTGTCTACAATGAGCAGTTCTTC. It translates to CASSQGTVYNEQFF.

This clone occurred a few times. The chain employs TRBV2 and TRBJ1-3; D gene ambiguous. The CDR3 sequence is 14 residues long. V gave up 8 bases and J gave up 0 bases, with 11 bases separating them. CDR1 and CDR2 from the germline V gene are SNHLY and FYNNEI. CDR3 region: CASRVAVSGNTIYF. The CDR3, as DNA: TGTGCCAGCCGGGTGGCAGTCTCTGGAAACACCATATATTTT. The full variable domain, rest sourced from reference TRBV2 and TRBJ1-3, is EPEVTQTPSHQVTQMGQEVILRCVPISNHLYFYWYRQILGQKVEFLVSFYNNEISEKSEIFDDQFSVERPDGSNFTLKIRSTKLEDSAMYFCASRVAVSGNTIYFGEGSWLTVV.

This clone has only a few counts. This chain links TRBV28 with TRBJ1-3; D is perhaps TRBD1 (5 bases). The CDR3 contains 14 residues. Germline V lookup: CDR1 MDHEN, CDR2 SYDVKM. With 4 bases removed from V and 0 bases from J, the gap between germline ends came to 7 bases. The DNA of the CDR3 is TGTGCCAGCAGTTCCAGGGTCTCTGGAAACACCATATATTTT. Protein sequence: CASSSRVSGNTIYF.

The rearrangement uses TRBV5-1 and TRBJ2-7; 10 nucleotides align to TRBD2. The CDR3 sequence is 16 residues long. Germline V CDR1 and CDR2: SGHRS, YFSETQ. Germline trimming cut 4 bases from V and 2 bases from J; bases unmatched to any gene: 9. The CDR3 here is CASSPTGTSDTYEQYV. The CDR3 bases are TGCGCCAGCAGCCCCACCGGGACTAGCGATACCTACGAGCAGTACGTC.

The chain joins TRBV19 to TRBJ2-1; 8 bases fit TRBD2. Trimming at V came to 6 bases and at J to 0 bases, leaving 1 base not matched to a gene. Germline lookup yields CDR1 LNHDA and CDR2 SQIVND (reference sequence). The CDR3 extends over 14 amino acids. The CDR3 here is CASRSGSSYNEQFF. CDR3 bases: TGTGCCAGTAGAAGCGGGAGCTCCTACAATGAGCAGTTCTTC.

The J gene is TRBJ2-1, the V gene TRBV7-3; the match to TRBD2 covers 9 bases. This CDR3 spans 16 amino acids. V lost 5 bases to trimming and J lost 1 base; unmatched junction nucleotides: 6. The V gene's germline CDR1 is SGHTA and CDR2 FQGTGA. The CDR3 protein is CASSDLSGRSYNEQFF. CDR3 sequence (DNA): TGTGCCAGCAGCGACCTTAGCGGGAGATCCTACAATGAGCAGTTCTTC.

The chain links TRBV10-3 to TRBJ1-5; D is uncertain. The germline CDR1 and CDR2 sequences are ENHRY and SYGVKD. There are 14 residues in the CDR3. Trimming took off 3 bases at V and 4 bases at J, with 10 bases between the two ends. The CDR3 DNA is TGTGCCATCAGTGAAGCGGAGCCGAATCAGCCCCAGCATTTT. This gives the protein CAISEAEPNQPQHF.

The chain carries TRBV19 and TRBJ2-2; TRBD2 is a possible D gene (5 bases). The germline V gene encodes CDR1 LNHDA and CDR2 SQIVND (reference sequence). V was trimmed by 9 bases and J by 6 bases, leaving 11 bases between them. There are 12 residues in the CDR3. CDR3 DNA: TGTGCCAGCCTCAGCGGACCCGGGGAGCTGTTTTTT. Protein: CASLSGPGELFF.

This clone was counted once. The V and J genes are TRBV30 and TRBJ2-2, with TRBD2 identical over 12 bases. The CDR3 sequence is 16 residues long. In germline, CDR1 is GTSNPN, CDR2 SVGIG (reference sequence). V gave up 5 bases and J gave up 0 bases; unmatched junction bases: 4. CDR3 sequence (DNA): TGTGCCTGGGAGGGACTAGCGGGTTCGAACACCGGGGAGCTGTTTTTT. Translating it yields CAWEGLAGSNTGELFF.

The V call is TRBV25-1, the J call TRBJ2-1; 8 bases agree with TRBD1. V gave up 8 bases and J gave up 0 bases; unmatched junction bases: 3. The CDR3 loop spans 14 amino acids. Germline V gene sequence: CDR1 MGHDK, CDR2 SYGVNS. In nucleotides, the CDR3 is TGTGCCAGCTCTGGACAGGGCTCCTACAATGAGCAGTTCTTC. It encodes CASSGQGSYNEQFF.

This clone was found a few times. The chain is built from TRBV6-7 and TRBJ1-4; the D gene is possibly TRBD1 (5 bases). TRBV6-7 is assigned to the ORF class and has an uncertain function. The CDR3 contains 14 residues. The V end was cut by 6 bases, the J end by 5 bases, with 13 bases between. In DNA, the CDR3 is TGTGCCAGCAGGCCTCCAGCAGGGAATGAAAAACTGTTTTTT. Protein product: CASRPPAGNEKLFF.

This clone appeared a few times. The chain uses TRBV11-2 and TRBJ2-2; the match to TRBD2 covers 10 bases. The CDR3 has 17 residues. Germline V gives CDR1 SGHAT, CDR2 FQNNGV. With V trimmed by 0 bases and J by 7 bases, 8 bases remained unmatched. CDR3 nucleotide sequence: TGTGCCAGCAGCTTAGAGGGGGGACTAGCGTACGGCGGGGAGCTGTTTTTT. Its protein is CASSLEGGLAYGGELFF.

This chain links TRBV19 with TRBJ2-7, with D uncertain. Deletions cut 4 bases from V and 6 bases from J, with 7 bases between. CDR1 and CDR2 from the germline V gene are LNHDA and SQIVND (reference sequence). This CDR3 is 11 amino acids long. The CDR3 loop is CASSRRGEQYF. The CDR3 DNA reads as TGTGCCAGTAGTAGAAGAGGCGAGCAGTACTTC.

V usage is TRBV7-2 and J usage is TRBJ2-1; 12 nucleotides agree with TRBD2. This CDR3 region has 17 residues. The trim removed 4 bases at V and 7 bases at J, leaving 11 bases unmatched. Per the germline V gene, CDR1 is SGHTA and CDR2 is FQGNSA. The CDR3 region is CASSSGAGLAGGNEQFF. In DNA, the CDR3 is TGTGCCAGCAGCTCAGGTGCGGGGCTAGCGGGGGGGAATGAGCAGTTCTTC. Combining the CDR3 with reference TRBV7-2 and TRBJ2-1 gives the whole variable domain GAGVSQSPSNKVTEKGKDVELRCDPISGHTALYWYRQSLGQGLEFLIYFQGNSAPDKSGLPSDRFSAERTGGSVSTLTIQRTQQEDSAVYLCASSSGAGLAGGNEQFFGPGTRLTVL.